Below are 23 T cell receptor beta chains sequenced from a single sample in a study of blood T cell repertoires in COVID-19. Here immunoSEQ multiplex PCR was the method, and the copy in TCRdb shows in-frame clones only, minus some. The sample gives under 350,000 clones, 86% of which show up once; roughly 4% is in the top ten. The sequenced sample consisted of PBMCs or T cells enriched from blood (not recorded which). The source of these receptors is a middle-aged woman with acute COVID-19.

V is TRBV2 and J is TRBJ2-7; 9 bases fit TRBD2. The trim removed 6 bases at V and 1 base at J, leaving 7 bases unmatched. The CDR3 spans 15 residues. Per the germline V gene, CDR1 is SNHLY and CDR2 is FYNNEI. The CDR3 DNA reads as TGTGCCAGCAGCCCCGGACTAGCGCGATCCTACGAGCAGTACTTC. This encodes CASSPGLARSYEQYF.

V usage is TRBV6-5 and J usage is TRBJ2-7; the match to TRBD1 covers 8 bases. This CDR3 is 14 amino acids long. Germline V gene sequence: CDR1 MNHEY, CDR2 SVGAGI. The V segment lost 0 bases and the J segment 6 bases; nucleotides outside the gene matches: 4. In nucleotides, the CDR3 is TGTGCCAGCAGTTACTCGACAGGGGTACTCGAGCAGTACTTC. It codes for CASSYSTGVLEQYF.

The chain uses TRBV19 and TRBJ1-2; TRBD1 matches at 10 bases. The CDR3 length is 14 residues. V shed 8 bases, J shed 1 base, and the junction held 4 bases outside the gene matches. Germline CDR1 is LNHDA and CDR2 is SQIVND (reference sequence). The CDR3 loop is CASRGQGLNYGYTF. The CDR3 nucleotides are TGTGCCAGTCGGGGACAGGGGCTTAACTATGGCTACACCTTC.

The chain joins TRBV12-3 or TRBV12-4 to TRBJ1-2; 8 bases are shared with TRBD1. Trimming removed 8 bases from V and 0 bases from J; junction bases left unmatched: 2. This CDR3 spans 13 amino acids. This chain's CDR3 is CASQGQANYGYTF. For the CDR3, the DNA is TGTGCCAGCCAGGGACAGGCTAACTATGGCTACACCTTC.

The genes are TRBV28 and TRBJ1-4; D is possibly TRBD1 (5 bases). The V end was cut by 5 bases, the J end by 10 bases, with 14 bases between. Germline values: CDR1 MDHEN, CDR2 SYDVKM. This CDR3 spans 13 amino acids. The CDR3 reads CASSPGLSGKLFF. DNA of the CDR3: TGTGCCAGCAGTCCGGGACTTTCCGGAAAACTGTTTTTT.

The chain combines TRBV11-2 with TRBJ1-1, with 10 positions matching TRBD1. The CDR3 extends over 15 amino acids. Germline V gene data show CDR1 as SGHAT and CDR2 as FQNNGV. The junction had 4 bases not matched to a gene; V was cut back by 1 base and J by 5 bases. The CDR3: CASSLAPGQGTEAFF. The CDR3 region has the DNA TGTGCCAGCAGCTTAGCCCCGGGACAGGGGACTGAAGCTTTCTTT.

The DNA of the CDR3 is TGTGCCAGCTCACCGGGCACAGATACGCAGTATTTT. It translates to CASSPGTDTQYF. The chain has TRBV2 and TRBJ2-3; D is unclear. V gave up 8 bases and J gave up 1 base, with 7 bases separating them. Germline V lookup: CDR1 SNHLY, CDR2 FYNNEI. This CDR3 spans 12 amino acids.

The chain recombines TRBV7-3 with TRBJ1-6; D not resolved. The CDR3 runs 13 residues. V was cut by 5 bases and J by 8 bases, with 10 bases left in between. Germline-derived CDR1 and CDR2 are SGHTA and FQGTGA. The CDR3 DNA sequence: TGTGCCAGCAGCATGTGGCGGGATTCACCCCTCCACTTT. This codes for CASSMWRDSPLHF. Full variable domain (remainder filled in from reference TRBV7-3 and TRBJ1-6): GAGVSQTPSNKVTEKGKYVELRCDPISGHTALYWYRQSLGQGPEFLIYFQGTGAADDSGLPNDRFFAVRPEGSVSTLKIQRTERGDSAVYLCASSMWRDSPLHFGNGTRLTVT.

This clone was observed once. The gene calls are TRBV7-6 and TRBJ2-5; TRBD2 agrees at 11 bases. The CDR3 runs 17 residues. The junction had 10 bases not matched to a gene; V was cut back by 5 bases and J by 2 bases. Germline V gene sequence: CDR1 SGHVS, CDR2 FNYEAQ. The CDR3 DNA sequence: TGTGCCAGCAGCCCAGGGACTAGCGGAGTAGAGCAAGAGACCCAGTACTTC. Amino acids: CASSPGTSGVEQETQYF.

About this clone: At one of its ends the junction is not consistent with the germline gene, which may arise from a read error. The chain recombines TRBV7-2 with TRBJ1-1, with D unresolved. This CDR3 has 15 residues. From germline, CDR1 is SGHTA and CDR2 FQGNSA. The CDR3 DNA is TGTGCCAGCACCTTAGTTATTAGAGGGAACTCTGAAGCTTTCTTT. It codes for CASTLVIRGNSEAFF.

This chain connects TRBV7-3 to TRBJ2-1; 10 positions agree with TRBD1. The length of the CDR3 is 14 residues. The V and J ends lost 6 bases and 9 bases, in that order; junction bases with no gene match: 8. Looked up from germline, CDR1 is SGHTA and CDR2 is FQGTGA. CDR3 sequence (DNA): TGTGCCAGCAGGCGGGACAGGGGTGACAGTGAGCAGTTCTTC. Its translation: CASRRDRGDSEQFF.

J is TRBJ1-2 and V is TRBV6-5; 7 nucleotides align to TRBD1. The germline gives CDR1 MNHEY, CDR2 SVGAGI. J gave up 5 bases and V 6 bases, and 9 bases lay outside the gene matches. The CDR3 contains 14 residues. The CDR3 sequence is CASSLLQGRYGYTF. The CDR3 DNA is TGTGCCAGCAGCTTACTACAGGGGAGGTATGGCTACACCTTC.

This clone occurred a few times. The V and J genes are TRBV5-1 and TRBJ1-1, with D perhaps matching TRBD1 (5 bases). The CDR3 contains 14 residues. Germline values: CDR1 SGHRS, CDR2 YFSETQ. Trimming cost V 4 bases and J 5 bases, with 15 bases left between them. CDR3 loop: CASSPDGGRTEAFF. The CDR3 coding sequence is TGCGCCAGCAGCCCGGACGGGGGTAGGACTGAAGCTTTCTTT.

This clone was seen a few times. This chain uses TRBV2 with TRBJ1-2; 9 bases map to TRBD1. In germline, CDR1 is SNHLY, CDR2 FYNNEI. The CDR3 consists of 12 residues. The V segment lost 6 bases and the J segment 6 bases; nucleotides outside the gene matches: 2. The CDR3: CASSTGGDGYTF. The CDR3 DNA reads TGTGCCAGCAGCACAGGGGGCGATGGCTACACCTTC.

V is TRBV19 and J is TRBJ2-7; the D gene is possibly TRBD1 (6 bases). The CDR3 has 14 residues. V shed 3 bases and J shed 3 bases, with 12 bases lying between them. CDR1 is LNHDA and CDR2 is SQIVND in the germline V gene (reference sequence). CDR3 sequence reads: CASSIGARGYEQYF. CDR3 nucleotide sequence: TGTGCCAGTAGTATTGGGGCCAGGGGCTACGAGCAGTACTTC.

This clone has just one count. The gene calls are TRBV5-1 and TRBJ1-1; no reliable D call. V was shortened by 5 bases and J by 0 bases, with 11 bases between the two germline ends. CDR1 is SGHRS, CDR2 YFSETQ, per germline. The CDR3 runs 14 residues. For the CDR3, the DNA is TGCGCCAGCAGACCCGACTTCATGAACACTGAAGCTTTCTTT. It specifies CASRPDFMNTEAFF.

The chain is built from TRBV3-1 (or the pseudogene TRBV3-2) and TRBJ2-5; 8 bases line up with TRBD2. V shed 8 bases, J shed 5 bases, and the junction held 13 bases outside the gene matches. The germline V gene has CDR1 LGHDT and CDR2 YNNKEL (reference sequence). The CDR3 loop spans 15 amino acids. CDR3 nucleotide sequence: TGTGCCAGCCTAACTAGCGGAGGGGGTGGGGAGACCCAGTACTTC. Translation gives CASLTSGGGGETQYF.

The rearrangement links TRBV13 to TRBJ2-7; TRBD1 is a possible D gene (7 bases). CDR1 is PRHDT, CDR2 FYEKMQ, per germline (reference sequence). V was shortened by 4 bases and J by 4 bases, with 17 bases between the two germline ends. The CDR3 has 15 residues. CDR3 in DNA: TGTGCCAGCAGCTCTTATTCCCCAGGGGGGTACGAGCAGTACTTC. Amino acids: CASSSYSPGGYEQYF.

The chain links TRBV3-1 (or the pseudogene TRBV3-2) to TRBJ1-6; 11 nucleotides agree with TRBD1. The length of the CDR3 is 15 residues. V was clipped by 4 bases and J by 8 bases; unmatched bases: 4. Looked up from germline, CDR1 is LGHDT and CDR2 is YNNKEL (reference sequence). The DNA of the CDR3 is TGTGCCAGCAGCCCGGGACAGGGGGTGGATTCACCCCTCCACTTT. Protein sequence: CASSPGQGVDSPLHF.

V gene TRBV6-5 combines with J gene TRBJ2-5, with 9 bases aligning to TRBD2. CDR1 and CDR2 (germline): MNHEY, SVGAGI. The CDR3 consists of 14 residues. The junction had 9 bases not matched to a gene; V was cut back by 8 bases and J by 5 bases. CDR3 region: CASGLAGALETQYF. The CDR3 nucleotides read TGTGCCAGCGGATTAGCGGGGGCTCTCGAGACCCAGTACTTC.

V is TRBV24-1 and J is TRBJ2-1, with 8 positions matching TRBD1. CDR1 is KGHDR, CDR2 SFDVKD, per germline. The CDR3 is 16 amino acids. With 6 bases clipped from V and 6 bases from J, the junction kept 12 bases outside the gene matches. The CDR3 nucleotides are TGTGCCACCAGTAAATCTAACAGGGGACAGGCCAATGAGCAGTTCTTC. Encoded protein: CATSKSNRGQANEQFF.

The CDR3 loop is CASSKETGGDYEQYF. In DNA, the CDR3 is TGTGCCAGCAGCAAAGAAACAGGCGGCGACTACGAGCAGTACTTC. V gene TRBV21-1 combines with J gene TRBJ2-7; TRBD1 is taken as the D call from the table, unchecked against the DNA. TRBV21-1 has pseudogene status. This CDR3 is 15 amino acids long.

The rearrangement joins TRBV7-2 to TRBJ1-1; tentative D call: TRBD1 (5 bases). In germline, CDR1 is SGHTA, CDR2 FQGNSA. The CDR3 is made up of 16 amino acids. V lost 7 bases and J lost 6, with 24 bases in between. As DNA, the CDR3 is TGTGCCAGCATGTGGGCAGCGGGGCTTTCTCAAGCTGAAGCTTTCTTT. It codes for CASMWAAGLSQAEAFF.